The source of this T cell receptor (beta chain) is a study of blood T cell repertoires in COVID-19. Study-level information: The United States, Italy and Spain were the sources of the acute and convalescent COVID-19 samples. T cells, B-cell-depleted T cells, or PBMCs provided the cDNA or gDNA that served as material.

In the authors' workflow: Cell counts per sample came from amplifying reference gene primers. Generated by immunoSEQ multiplex PCR, the TCRdb table keeps only in-frame clones and is missing some. The V and J calls and clone size are taken from that table; D and trimming were inferred from the DNA. Altogether 150,000 to 200,000 clones are present, 88% being singletons, with the ten largest covering around 4.8%. The CDR3 extends over 13 amino acids. The germline gives CDR1 MDHEN, CDR2 SYDVKM. Between the trimmed V and J ends, which lost 9 bases and 2 bases, there was a span of 11 bases. This receptor was identified in a human donor in a cohort sampled during active COVID-19. The chain links TRBV28 to TRBJ1-5; weak D call: TRBD1 (5 bases). Source material: peripheral blood. CDR3: CASQGWRNQPQHF. CDR3 sequence (DNA): TGTGCCAGTCAGGGTTGGCGCAATCAGCCCCAGCATTTT.